This entry features one T cell receptor beta chain sequence. What it recognizes is unknown. Germline V gene data show CDR1 as SQVTM and CDR2 as ANQGSEA. Deletions cut 4 bases from V and 2 bases from J, with 10 bases between. This CDR3 spans 13 amino acids. Generated by immunoSEQ multiplex PCR, the TCRdb table keeps only in-frame clones and is missing some. The sample includes about 54,000 clones, roughly 89% of them seen just once. The record originates from a study of graft-versus-host responses after intestinal transplantation. Study summary: Induction using anti-thymocyte globulin, followed by tacrolimus and steroids for 3 to 4 years, was given to all recipients. Findings of the study overall: Levels of circulating GvH clones at their peak were associated with early post-transplant HvG declines.

The chain combines TRBV29-1 with TRBJ2-3; D gene unclear. The sample was PBMCs, taken 650 to 680 days after intestinal transplant. The TCR was taken from a human patient who received an intestinal transplant, so some T cells may come from the graft donor. The CDR3 spells CSVVGAYTDTQYF. The CDR3 DNA reads TGCAGCGTTGTAGGTGCCTACACAGATACGCAGTATTTT.